A selection of T cell receptor beta chains follows, all from one sample in a study of glioma-infiltrating T cells. TCRdb reprocessed the multiplex PCR reads via MiXCR and lists one record per CDR3 protein. The profile shows some 22,000 distinct CDR3 sequences, 20% to 25% of them singletons. The source material was glioma tissue, nonneoplastic brain tissue, or PBMCs (not recorded which). All receptors derive from a human donor with low-grade glioma or glioblastoma, undergoing nonglioma brain surgery, or in good health (not recorded which). Each CDR3 is given with its conserved first and last residue. The D gene is left open where the match is weak. Clone size is stated in some rows and not others, as once, few, many or a class when expanded.

TRBJ2-1 | TRBV6-2/TRBV6-3 | many | - | CASSYGPRSEQFF | TGTGCCAGCAGTTACGGACCACGGAGTGAGCAGTTCTTC
TRBJ2-5 | TRBV3-1 | - | - | CASSQGQTQYF | TGTGCCAGCAGCCAAGGTCAGACCCAGTACTTC
TRBJ2-5 | TRBV7-2 | medium-sized | - | CASSQATGETQYF | TGTGCCAGCAGTCAGGCCACCGGGGAGACCCAGTACTTC
TRBJ2-2 | TRBV25-1 | many | TRBD2 | CASSSVGGSTGELFF | TGTGCCAGCAGCTCCGTGGGGGGGAGCACCGGGGAGCTGTTTTTT
TRBJ2-1 | TRBV11-2 | - | TRBD1 | CASTSTGQYNEQFF | TGTGCCAGCACCTCGACAGGGCAATACAATGAGCAGTTCTTC
TRBJ1-2 | TRBV7-9 | medium-sized | TRBD1 | CASSLAPGTGGLNGYTF | TGTGCCAGCAGCTTAGCGCCCGGGACAGGGGGACTAAACGGCTACACCTTC
TRBJ2-7 | TRBV6-6 | medium-sized | TRBD2 | CASSYSAWEGEQYF | TGTGCCAGCAGTTACTCGGCATGGGAGGGCGAGCAGTACTTC
TRBJ2-1 | TRBV27 | many | - | CASSWGGPRHEQFF | TGTGCCAGCAGTTGGGGGGGGCCCCGCCATGAGCAGTTCTTC
TRBJ2-4 | TRBV20-1 | many | - | CSANPRSGKNIQYF | TGCAGTGCAAACCCTCGGTCTGGCAAAAACATTCAGTACTTC
TRBJ2-4 | TRBV30 | - | - | CAWSTRTSVNIQYF | TGTGCCTGGAGTACCCGGACGAGTGTAAACATTCAGTACTTC
TRBJ2-7 | TRBV14 | few | TRBD1 | CASSQETIGTGSPHEQYF | TGTGCCAGCAGCCAAGAAACGATAGGGACAGGGTCCCCCCACGAGCAGTACTTC
TRBJ2-7 | TRBV11-2 | - | - | CASSEQGNYEQYF | TGTGCCAGCAGCGAACAGGGAAACTACGAGCAGTACTTC
TRBJ2-7 | TRBV28 | many | - | CASSYRGTGEQYF | TGTGCCAGCTCCTATAGGGGGACGGGGGAGCAGTACTTC